This TCR beta chain was sequenced during a study of blood T cell repertoires in COVID-19. Study summary: The analysed material was cDNA or gDNA that came from T cells, B-cell-depleted T cells, or PBMCs.

Seattle cases were enrolled at active infection and followed longitudinally. The CDR3 runs 13 residues. CDR1 and CDR2 from the germline V gene are SGHNT and YENEEA. V gave up 0 bases and J gave up 8 bases; unmatched junction bases: 2. Original processing notes: How many nucleated cells were present was estimated from reference gene primer amplification. The data were produced by immunoSEQ multiplex PCR, yet TCRdb's version contains in-frame clones alone and is incomplete. V and J calls and clone size are as listed in that table; D and trimming were resolved from the DNA. The sample holds roughly 100,000 clones, around 90% seen once.

The V gene is TRBV11-3, the J gene TRBJ1-2; 8 nucleotides match TRBD1. The sequenced sample consisted of peripheral blood. This clonotype originated in a woman aged 45-60 years with COVID-19, enrolled during active disease. Here the CDR3 DNA reads TGTGCCAGCAGCTTAGAAGACAGGGGCGGCTACACCTTC. Amino acids: CASSLEDRGGYTF.